In this sample, the clone carrying this TCR beta chain turned up once. Its antigen is not known. Only in-frame clones appear in the TCRdb table, and some are missing; sequencing was by immunoSEQ multiplex PCR. Counted here are roughly 21,000 clones, roughly 80% occurring once; the ten biggest clones make up roughly 40%. This sample is part of a study of T cell responses to AZD1222 COVID-19 vaccine. Points from the study as a whole: The peak T cell response came first, and repertoires were sampled only after it. The sample set comprised mostly white British donors with more females, and clonal diversity was possibly underestimated.

The CDR3 extends over 13 amino acids. Trimming left V 6 bases short and J 0 bases short, with 8 bases between. Germline V gene lookup returns CDR1 MNHEY and CDR2 SVGAGI. The chain uses TRBV6-5 and TRBJ1-1; D not certain. The sequence derives from an adult in good health. Sequencing used peripheral blood, obtained on day 0 of AZD1222 vaccination. The CDR3 DNA reads as TGTGCCAGCAGGCTCGCTATGAACACTGAAGCTTTCTTT. Translation: CASRLAMNTEAFF.